A selection of T cell receptor beta chains follows, all from one sample in a study of blood T cell repertoires in COVID-19. Profiled with immunoSEQ multiplex PCR; TCRdb holds only in-frame clones, not every one. The table lists 61,000 or so clones, 70% to 85% of them singletons. Sequenced input: peripheral blood. Receptor source: a woman aged 70-85 years with acute or convalescent COVID-19. Each CDR3 is given with its conserved first and last residue. A D gene is named only where the DNA matches it firmly. Clone size is given for some rows only: seen once, a few or many times, or a class if the clone is expanded.

D,V,J,size,DNA,CDR3
-,TRBV7-8,TRBJ1-1,few,TGTGCCAGCAGCTTAACAGACAGGACCATGAACACTGAAGCTTTCTTT,CASSLTDRTMNTEAFF
TRBD1,TRBV2,TRBJ2-7,-,TGTGCCAGCAGGGAAGACTTGACAGGGAACTACGAGCAGTACTTC,CASREDLTGNYEQYF
-,TRBV5-5,TRBJ1-5,-,TGTGCCAGCAGCTTGAATAACAATCAGCCCCAGCATTTT,CASSLNNNQPQHF
TRBD2,TRBV12-3/TRBV12-4,TRBJ2-5,-,TGTGCCAGCAGTTTCTCCGCGGGGGGGGCCCAGTACTTC,CASSFSAGGAQYF
TRBD2,TRBV4-2,TRBJ2-1,-,TGTGCCAGCAGCCGCCAGCCGGGACTAGCGGGGGGGAATGAGCAGTTCTTC,CASSRQPGLAGGNEQFF
TRBD2,TRBV18,TRBJ2-5,-,TGTGCCACCAAGACGGGGGGGCCGGAGACCCAGTACTTC,CATKTGGPETQYF
-,TRBV5-1,TRBJ2-4,-,TGCGCCAGCATGGATGACCAGGATGGGTACTTC,CASMDDQDGYF
TRBD1,TRBV5-1,TRBJ2-3,-,TGCGCCAGCAGCTTGGCGGACAGGGGCACAGATACGCAGTATTTT,CASSLADRGTDTQYF
TRBD2,TRBV10-1,TRBJ2-7,-,TGCGCCAGCAGTGAGACTAGCGGGGGCTACGAGCAGTACTTC,CASSETSGGYEQYF
-,TRBV11-2,TRBJ2-3,-,TGTGCCAGCAGCCAAAGTCGGGGGAGAACAGATACGCAGTATTTT,CASSQSRGRTDTQYF
-,TRBV7-9,TRBJ2-5,few,TGTGCCAGCAGCTTAAGGTTAGGGGCGGTAGAGACCCAGTACTTC,CASSLRLGAVETQYF
-,TRBV6-4,TRBJ2-2,-,TGTGCCAGCAGTGACTTAGAAGCCACAGGTTCCGGGGAGCTGTTTTTT,CASSDLEATGSGELFF
TRBD2,TRBV6-5,TRBJ2-5,-,TGTGCCAGCGCGAGCGGGGGGGCCCCAGAGACCCAGTACTTC,CASASGGAPETQYF
TRBD1,TRBV5-1,TRBJ1-4,-,TGCGCCAGCAGTGATAGACAGGGTTCTAATGAAAAACTGTTTTTT,CASSDRQGSNEKLFF